The 9 T cell receptor beta chains below all came from one sample that was sequenced in a study of blood T cell repertoires in COVID-19. Some clones are missing from TCRdb's copy, which holds only in-frame ones; the method was immunoSEQ multiplex PCR. The table lists some 46,000 clones, 75% to 90% of them singletons. The sequencing input was peripheral blood. The receptors originated from a man in his fifties or sixties with acute or convalescent COVID-19.

This rearrangement joins TRBV19 to TRBJ1-1; D is undetermined. CDR1 is LNHDA and CDR2 is SQIVND in the germline V gene (reference sequence). V was cut by 6 bases and J by 5 bases, with 13 bases left in between. The CDR3 extends over 13 amino acids. CDR3 region: CASRPGSRTEAFF. The CDR3 DNA is TGTGCCAGTAGACCTGGTTCGAGGACTGAAGCTTTCTTT.

The chain uses TRBV5-1 and TRBJ2-3, with 9 bases aligning to TRBD2. There are 18 residues in the CDR3. V lost 7 bases and J lost 0; bases outside the gene matches: 15. Germline lookup yields CDR1 SGHRS and CDR2 YFSETQ. The CDR3 reads CASRRSGRPNSSTDTQYF. In DNA form, the CDR3 reads TGCGCCAGCCGGAGAAGCGGGAGGCCCAACTCTAGCACAGATACGCAGTATTTT. The full variable domain, rest sourced from reference TRBV5-1 and TRBJ2-3, is KAGVTQTPRYLIKTRGQQVTLSCSPISGHRSVSWYQQTPGQGLQFLFEYFSETQRNKGNFPGRFSGRQFSNSRSEMNVSTLELGDSALYLCASRRSGRPNSSTDTQYFGPGTRLTVL.

The chain links TRBV12-5 to TRBJ1-1; 9 nucleotides align to TRBD1. The V and J ends lost 3 bases and 1 base, in that order; junction bases with no gene match: 3. The CDR3 consists of 15 residues. Germline CDR1 and CDR2: LGHNT and FRNRAP. The CDR3 loop reads CASGLRTGANTEAFF. The DNA of the CDR3 is TGTGCTAGTGGTTTACGGACAGGGGCGAACACTGAAGCTTTCTTT.

The chain is built from TRBV6-5 and TRBJ1-2; D perhaps matches TRBD1 (5 bases). Looked up from germline, CDR1 is MNHEY and CDR2 is SVGAGI. The CDR3 is made up of 14 amino acids. V lost 0 bases and J lost 2, with 7 bases in between. Written as DNA, the CDR3 is TGTGCCAGCAGTTACTCGGCAGGGAACTATGGCTACACCTTC. Translated: CASSYSAGNYGYTF.

V usage is TRBV18 and J usage is TRBJ2-1; 13 bases align to TRBD2. CDR1 KGHSH and CDR2 LQKENI come from the germline V gene. V gave up 2 bases and J gave up 9 bases; unmatched junction bases: 7. The CDR3 consists of 16 residues. This chain's CDR3 is CASSPIGLAGAAEQFF. The CDR3 coding sequence is TGTGCCAGCTCACCAATAGGACTAGCGGGAGCCGCTGAGCAGTTCTTC. The full variable domain, rest sourced from reference TRBV18 and TRBJ2-1, is NAGVMQNPRHLVRRRGQEARLRCSPMKGHSHVYWYRQLPEEGLKFMVYLQKENIIDESGMPKERFSAEFPKEGPSILRIQQVVRGDSAAYFCASSPIGLAGAAEQFFGPGTRLTVL.

The rearrangement links TRBV18 to TRBJ2-1; 9 bases line up with TRBD2. Germline V CDR1 and CDR2: KGHSH, LQKENI. Trimming at V came to 3 bases and at J to 15 bases, leaving 12 bases not matched to a gene. The CDR3 covers 14 residues. The CDR3 spells CASSPDLAGAGRFF. The DNA for the CDR3 is TGTGCCAGCTCACCGGACTTAGCGGGAGCGGGTCGGTTCTTC.

The J gene is TRBJ2-1, the V gene TRBV29-1; 15 nucleotides align to TRBD2. Germline assignment: CDR1 SQVTM and CDR2 ANQGSEA. V was pared by 7 bases and J by 7 bases, with 8 bases of the junction left unmatched. CDR3 length: 15 residues. CDR3 residues: CSGKGLAGGGNEQFF. The DNA for the CDR3 is TGCAGCGGGAAGGGACTAGCGGGAGGAGGTAATGAGCAGTTCTTC.

This clone came up a few times. The V and J genes are TRBV24-1 and TRBJ2-3; 7 bases are shared with TRBD2. Trimming cost V 5 bases and J 0 bases; bases outside gene matches: 13. The CDR3 contains 18 residues. The germline V gene has CDR1 KGHDR and CDR2 SFDVKD. CDR3 DNA sequence: TGTGCCACCAGTGGGGGGGGTAGGTGGGACTTTAGCACAGATACGCAGTATTTT. Amino acid sequence: CATSGGGRWDFSTDTQYF.

This chain uses TRBV2 with TRBJ2-7; 10 bases are a match to TRBD2. The CDR3 is 16 residues long. Germline CDR1 SNHLY, CDR2 FYNNEI. The V gene end was trimmed by 2 bases and the J gene end by 6 bases; junction bases not matched to a gene: 10. CDR3 amino acids: CASSEPSGRIPGEQYF. The CDR3 nucleotides are TGTGCCAGCAGTGAACCTAGCGGGAGAATCCCTGGCGAGCAGTACTTC. The whole variable domain, filled in from reference TRBV2 and TRBJ2-7, reads EPEVTQTPSHQVTQMGQEVILRCVPISNHLYFYWYRQILGQKVEFLVSFYNNEISEKSEIFDDQFSVERPDGSNFTLKIRSTKLEDSAMYFCASSEPSGRIPGEQYFGPGTRLTVT.